The present entry profiles one T cell receptor (beta chain) with its context. Its antigen is unknown. Germline CDR1 and CDR2: LGHDT and YNNKEL (reference sequence). CDR3 length: 13 amino acids. V lost 1 base to trimming and J lost 3 bases, with 7 bases between them. This sample was taken from a study of response to subunit inactivated influenza vaccine. Notes on the study in general: Researchers suggested that each seasonal influenza vaccination recruits few new T cells.

One entry per CDR3 protein, called by TCRdb with MiXCR from the RT-PCR reads. Of roughly 570,000 distinct CDR3 sequences detected, roughly 13% appear once; the ten largest clones hold around 13%. The chain recombines TRBV3-1 with TRBJ2-7; D not certain. The sequencing here drew on PBMCs from blood, taken about 40 days after vaccination. The receptor was isolated from a man aged 45-65 years who received an inactivated influenza vaccine. CDR3 DNA: TGTGCCAGCAGCCAAGTCGCGTTCTACGAGCAGTACTTC. This encodes CASSQVAFYEQYF.